These 11 T cell receptor beta chains came from one sample sequenced in a study of blood T cell repertoires in COVID-19. Sequenced by immunoSEQ multiplex PCR; TCRdb stores in-frame clones only, minus some. Among under 200,000 clones listed, approximately 87% were seen once. Material: peripheral blood. The origin of the receptors is a man aged 35-49 years with active or convalescent COVID-19.

The V and J genes are TRBV19 and TRBJ1-5, with 7 bases fitting TRBD1. CDR1 and CDR2 from the germline V gene are LNHDA and SQIVND (reference sequence). The trim removed 2 bases at V and 2 bases at J, leaving 3 bases unmatched. CDR3 length: 15 amino acids. The CDR3 region has the DNA TGTGCCAGTAGTATATGGCAGGGGGGCAATCAGCCCCAGCATTTT. Translating gives CASSIWQGGNQPQHF.

This clone was found a few times. This chain joins TRBV28 and TRBJ1-1; TRBD1 matches 7 bases. Germline CDR1 is MDHEN and CDR2 is SYDVKM. The CDR3 spans 15 residues. V trimming: 3 bases; J trimming: 0 bases; junction bases outside the gene matches: 4. The CDR3 nucleotides are TGTGCCAGCAGTTTTGAGGGGGCGGTGAACACTGAAGCTTTCTTT. It codes for CASSFEGAVNTEAFF. The variable domain in full, with the rest retrieved from reference TRBV28 and TRBJ1-1, is DVKVTQSSRYLVKRTGEKVFLECVQDMDHENMFWYRQDPGLGLRLIYFSYDVKMKEKGDIPEGYSVSREKKERFSLILESASTNQTSMYLCASSFEGAVNTEAFFGQGTRLTVV.

This clone was found a few times. The gene calls are TRBV12-3 or TRBV12-4 and TRBJ2-7, with D possibly matching TRBD1 (6 bases). This CDR3 has 13 amino acids. Trimming removed 4 bases at V and 6 bases at J, with 13 bases between. This chain's CDR3 is CASSSNQGGEQYF. CDR3 in DNA: TGTGCCAGCAGTTCCAACCAAGGGGGCGAGCAGTACTTC.

This clone appeared a single time. The chain links TRBV10-3 to TRBJ1-4; 9 positions agree with TRBD1. CDR1 and CDR2 from the germline V gene are ENHRY and SYGVKD. Trimming removed 6 bases from V and 8 bases from J; junction bases left unmatched: 7. This CDR3 has 14 amino acids. The CDR3 nucleotides are TGTGCCATCAGCGCCGGGACAGGGCAGGAAAAACTGTTTTTT. It is translated as CAISAGTGQEKLFF.

This chain links TRBV5-1 with TRBJ1-4; 7 bases map to TRBD1. Germline V gene lookup returns CDR1 SGHRS and CDR2 YFSETQ. The CDR3 totals 14 residues. Trimming cost V 0 bases and J 8 bases; bases outside gene matches: 4. CDR3 residues: CASSLGQGEEKLFF. The CDR3 coding sequence is TGCGCCAGCAGCTTGGGCCAGGGGGAGGAAAAACTGTTTTTT. Full variable domain (rest looked up from reference TRBV5-1 and TRBJ1-4): KAGVTQTPRYLIKTRGQQVTLSCSPISGHRSVSWYQQTPGQGLQFLFEYFSETQRNKGNFPGRFSGRQFSNSRSEMNVSTLELGDSALYLCASSLGQGEEKLFFGSGTQLSVL.

This chain links TRBV27 with TRBJ2-5; the match to TRBD2 covers 7 bases. CDR1 and CDR2 (germline): MNHEY, SMNVEV (reference sequence). The CDR3 spans 13 residues. V dropped 6 bases and J dropped 2; count of bases not matched to a gene: 3. This chain's CDR3 is CASRGGIQETQYF. The CDR3 DNA follows: TGTGCCAGCAGGGGAGGGATACAAGAGACCCAGTACTTC.

The chain uses TRBV7-8 and TRBJ2-1; 11 bases are shared with TRBD2. V was clipped by 4 bases and J by 4 bases; unmatched bases: 6. This CDR3 contains 16 residues. CDR1 SGHVS and CDR2 FQNEAQ come from the germline V gene. The CDR3, as DNA: TGTGCCAGCAGCTCTAGCGGGGGGACTTCGTACAATGAGCAGTTCTTC. This sequence encodes CASSSSGGTSYNEQFF.

The rearrangement uses TRBV15 and TRBJ1-5; 7 bases match TRBD1. The V and J ends lost 5 bases and 1 base, in that order; junction bases with no gene match: 5. The CDR3 runs 15 residues. Germline V lookup: CDR1 LNHNV, CDR2 YYDKDF (reference sequence). The CDR3 here is CATSDGQASNQPQHF. CDR3 nucleotide sequence: TGTGCCACCAGCGACGGACAGGCGAGCAATCAGCCCCAGCATTTT.

This CDR3 is CAISDRDRDRLVRGEQFF. As DNA, the CDR3 is TGTGCCATCAGTGATAGGGACAGGGATAGACTAGTCCGCGGTGAGCAGTTCTTC. This chain uses TRBV10-3 with TRBJ2-1, with 9 bases aligning to TRBD1. Germline V gene lookup returns CDR1 ENHRY and CDR2 SYGVKD. The trim removed 3 bases at V and 9 bases at J, leaving 18 bases unmatched. This CDR3 has 18 amino acids.

This chain connects TRBV30 to TRBJ1-6, with 8 positions matching TRBD1. Germline-derived CDR1 and CDR2 are GTSNPN and SVGIG (reference sequence). The V gene end was trimmed by 3 bases and the J gene end by 7 bases; junction bases not matched to a gene: 11. CDR3 size: 16 residues. The CDR3 loop is CAWSLLSGQGNSPLHF. CDR3 DNA: TGTGCCTGGAGCTTATTGTCCGGACAGGGAAATTCACCCCTCCACTTT.

This chain links TRBV5-1 with TRBJ1-4, with 7 bases identical to TRBD1. CDR1 and CDR2 from the germline V gene are SGHRS and YFSETQ. V lost 3 bases, J lost 4 bases, and 3 bases stayed unmatched. The CDR3 spans 14 residues. CDR3 protein: CASSWDSINEKLFF. The CDR3 DNA reads TGCGCCAGCAGCTGGGACAGCATTAATGAAAAACTGTTTTTT.